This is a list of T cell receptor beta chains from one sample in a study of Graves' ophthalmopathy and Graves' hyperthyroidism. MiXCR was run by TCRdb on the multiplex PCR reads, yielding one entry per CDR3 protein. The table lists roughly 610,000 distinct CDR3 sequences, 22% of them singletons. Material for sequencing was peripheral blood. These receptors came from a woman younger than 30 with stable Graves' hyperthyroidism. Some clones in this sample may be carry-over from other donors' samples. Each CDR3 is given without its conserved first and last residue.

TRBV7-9,ASSLAELINYEQY
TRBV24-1,ATSDTSGANVLT
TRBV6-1,ASSEQGGNQPQH
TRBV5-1,ASLKIGELF
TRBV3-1,ASSPGEWGREQY
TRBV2,ASSGGGAGAGELF
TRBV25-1,ASTVGDSSTYEQY
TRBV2,ASSDEPAGTGELF
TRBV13,ASSLGLLPVGSHVANYGYT
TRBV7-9,ASSLPGTAWGAF
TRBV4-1,ASSQIGQGVQPQH
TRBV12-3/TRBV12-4,ASSDRDGVYSQY
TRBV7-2,ASSLFAGTQWDIQY
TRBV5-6,ASSSPGLAGEKTQY
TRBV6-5,ASSYSTVSNYGYT
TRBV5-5,ASSFGGLLSGNTIY
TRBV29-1,SVGQNTGELF
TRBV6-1,ASRQTGWNTEAF
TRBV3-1,ASSHTGFDYGYT
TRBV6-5,ASRTTGGNQPQH
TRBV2,ASGEGYQETQY
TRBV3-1,ASSRREFNEAF
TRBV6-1,ASSERGFAYYEQY
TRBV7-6,ASSLTGGYSGELF
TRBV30,AFGRGEAF
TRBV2,ASRESQETQY
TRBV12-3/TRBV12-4,ASSLTPGLGYT
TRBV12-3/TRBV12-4,ASSPPLGDRQETQY
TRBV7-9,ASSLQGGSYNSPLH
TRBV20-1,SAVQGIQETQY
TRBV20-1,SASTSQETQY
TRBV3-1,ASSQGHSSYEQY
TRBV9,ASSVGPESYQPQH
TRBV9,ASSVIADGLQAF
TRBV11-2,ASSLDGNNYGYT
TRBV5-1,ASSEQTGGVQPQH
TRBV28,ASSQRGSSGYT
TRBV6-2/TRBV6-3,ASSSSGTHSGGSSYEQY
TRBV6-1,ASSEALRFSSYEQY
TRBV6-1,ASNPGTGGNQPQH
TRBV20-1,SARVTRKVSYEQY
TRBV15,ATSRQGTGGNQPQH
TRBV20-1,SASSRGVETQY
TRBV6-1,ASIFDGTTENYGYT
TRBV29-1,SVGLTGTYEQY